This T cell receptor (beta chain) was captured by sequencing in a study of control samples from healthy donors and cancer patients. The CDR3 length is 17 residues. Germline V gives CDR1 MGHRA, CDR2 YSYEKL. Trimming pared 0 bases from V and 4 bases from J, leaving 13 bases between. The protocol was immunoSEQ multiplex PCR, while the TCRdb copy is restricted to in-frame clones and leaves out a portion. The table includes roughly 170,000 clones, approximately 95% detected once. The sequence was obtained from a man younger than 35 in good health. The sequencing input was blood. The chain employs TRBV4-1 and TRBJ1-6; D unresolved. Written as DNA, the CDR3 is TGCGCCAGCAGCCAAGATTACCGGGTGGGGTATAATTCACCCCTCCACTTT. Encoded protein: CASSQDYRVGYNSPLHF.